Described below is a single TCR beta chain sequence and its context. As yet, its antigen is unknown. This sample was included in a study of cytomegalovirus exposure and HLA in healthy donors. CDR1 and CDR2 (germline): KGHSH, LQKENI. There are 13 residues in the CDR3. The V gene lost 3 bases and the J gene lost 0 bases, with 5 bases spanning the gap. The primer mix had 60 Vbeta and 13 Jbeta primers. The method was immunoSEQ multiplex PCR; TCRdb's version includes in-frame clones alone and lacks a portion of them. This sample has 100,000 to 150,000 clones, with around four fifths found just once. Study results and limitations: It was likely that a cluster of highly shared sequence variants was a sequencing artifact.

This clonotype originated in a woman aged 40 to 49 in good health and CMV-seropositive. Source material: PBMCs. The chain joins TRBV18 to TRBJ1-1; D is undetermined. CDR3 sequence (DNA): TGTGCCAGCTCACCCGACATGAACACTGAAGCTTTCTTT. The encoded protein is CASSPDMNTEAFF.